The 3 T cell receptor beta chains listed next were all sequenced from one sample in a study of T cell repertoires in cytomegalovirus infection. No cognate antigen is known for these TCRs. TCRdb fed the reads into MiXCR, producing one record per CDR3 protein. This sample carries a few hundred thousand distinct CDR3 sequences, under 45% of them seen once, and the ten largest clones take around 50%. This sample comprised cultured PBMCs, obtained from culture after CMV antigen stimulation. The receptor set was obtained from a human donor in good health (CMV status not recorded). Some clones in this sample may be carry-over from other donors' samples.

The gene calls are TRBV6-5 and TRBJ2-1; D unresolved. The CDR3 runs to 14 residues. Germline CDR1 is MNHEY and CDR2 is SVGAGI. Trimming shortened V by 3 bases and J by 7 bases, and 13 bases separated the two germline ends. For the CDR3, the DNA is TGTGCCAGCAGTTATGGCAAGGTCGGGAATGAGCAGTTCTTC. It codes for CASSYGKVGNEQFF.

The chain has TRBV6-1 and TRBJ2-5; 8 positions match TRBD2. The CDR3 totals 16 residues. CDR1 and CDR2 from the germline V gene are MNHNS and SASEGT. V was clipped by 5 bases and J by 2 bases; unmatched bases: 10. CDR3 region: CASSFSRAGVQETQYF. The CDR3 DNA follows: TGTGCCAGCAGTTTTTCGAGAGCGGGGGTTCAAGAGACCCAGTACTTC.

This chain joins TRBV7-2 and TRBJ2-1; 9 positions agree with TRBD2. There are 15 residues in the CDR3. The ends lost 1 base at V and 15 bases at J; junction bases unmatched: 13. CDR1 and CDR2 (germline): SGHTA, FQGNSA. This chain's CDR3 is CASSLGGTSQIGVFF. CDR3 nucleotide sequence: TGTGCCAGCAGCTTAGGGGGGACTAGCCAAATTGGGGTGTTCTTC.